This T cell receptor (beta chain) comes out of a study of cytomegalovirus exposure and HLA in healthy donors. On the study more broadly: A later analysis reported the same platform for the 110 or so validation repertoires and the approximately 670 first-cohort repertoires.

Donors came from a validation cohort of about 110 subjects, distinct from the first 666-subject cohort. CDR1 is SGHTA, CDR2 FQGNSA, per germline. V gave up 4 bases and J gave up 4 bases; unmatched junction bases: 10. The CDR3 has 16 residues. Clones were sequenced by immunoSEQ multiplex PCR, and TCRdb holds only the in-frame ones, with some missing. The profile shows over 150,000 clones, 80% to 90% of them singletons. The study's findings and limits: Some TCR beta chains (roughly 160 of them) were listed as cytomegalovirus-associated.

On this clone itself: Antigen specificity is unknown.

The clonotype was recovered from a young woman in good health and CMV-seronegative. The sample taken for sequencing was PBMCs. V gene TRBV7-2 combines with J gene TRBJ2-1; 7 nucleotides match TRBD2. CDR3 nucleotides: TGTGCCAGCAGCTCTACACTAGCGACTATTTACAATGAGCAGTTCTTC. It specifies CASSSTLATIYNEQFF.